The 27 T cell receptor beta chains below all came from one sample that was sequenced in a study of blood T cell repertoires in COVID-19. Data came from immunoSEQ multiplex PCR; TCRdb stores just in-frame clones and leaves some out. Here the sample spans hundreds of thousands of clones, about nine tenths being singletons. Sequenced sample: peripheral blood. The receptors stem from a woman in her thirties with active or convalescent COVID-19.

The chain uses TRBV5-5 and TRBJ1-1; 7 bases agree with TRBD1. Per the germline V gene, CDR1 is SGHKS and CDR2 is YYEKEE (reference sequence). The trim removed 5 bases at V and 5 bases at J, leaving 9 bases unmatched. This CDR3 is 14 amino acids long. The CDR3 DNA sequence: TGTGCCAGCAGGCACAGGGGAGAAAAGACTGAAGCTTTCTTT. Protein product: CASRHRGEKTEAFF. The entire variable domain, with the rest obtained from reference TRBV5-5 and TRBJ1-1, is as follows: DAGVTQSPTHLIKTRGQQVTLRCSPISGHKSVSWYQQVLGQGPQFIFQYYEKEERGRGNFPDRFSARQFPNYSSELNVNALLLGDSALYLCASRHRGEKTEAFFGQGTRLTVV.

V gene TRBV19 combines with J gene TRBJ1-2; 8 bases align to TRBD1. Germline V gene lookup returns CDR1 LNHDA and CDR2 SQIVND (reference sequence). With 8 bases clipped from V and 6 bases from J, the junction kept 2 bases outside the gene matches. The CDR3 is made up of 11 amino acids. The CDR3 DNA follows: TGTGCCAGTGGGACAGGCCATGGCTACACCTTC. Its protein is CASGTGHGYTF.

The chain uses TRBV18 and TRBJ1-3; D remains unclear. CDR3 size: 14 residues. V was shortened by 2 bases and J by 4 bases, with 9 bases between the two germline ends. The germline CDR1 and CDR2 sequences are KGHSH and LQKENI. The CDR3: CASSPILGGNTIYF. In DNA, the CDR3 is TGTGCCAGCTCACCAATTCTAGGCGGAAACACCATATATTTT.

This sequence joins TRBV5-6 and TRBJ2-5, with 10 bases aligning to TRBD2. The V gene's germline CDR1 is SGHDT and CDR2 YYEEEE. V was pared by 1 base and J by 5 bases, with 5 bases of the junction left unmatched. CDR3 length: 15 amino acids. The CDR3 sequence: CASSLSGRASETQYF. The CDR3 nucleotides read TGTGCCAGCAGCTTGAGCGGGAGGGCCTCGGAGACCCAGTACTTC.

The gene calls are TRBV28 and TRBJ1-5, with 7 bases fitting TRBD1. The V segment lost 2 bases and the J segment 1 base; nucleotides outside the gene matches: 8. Germline lookup yields CDR1 MDHEN and CDR2 SYDVKM. This CDR3 spans 17 amino acids. The DNA of the CDR3 is TGTGCCAGCAGTTTACTGGGGAAGGGGGCCAGCAATCAGCCCCAGCATTTT. This encodes CASSLLGKGASNQPQHF.

The chain combines TRBV28 with TRBJ2-3; 9 bases agree with TRBD1. Germline lookup yields CDR1 MDHEN and CDR2 SYDVKM. V lost 3 bases and J lost 2; bases outside the gene matches: 6. This CDR3 is built from 16 residues. The CDR3 DNA is TGTGCCAGCAGTTTCATCCGGGACAGGGTCACAGATACGCAGTATTTT. As protein: CASSFIRDRVTDTQYF.

The rearrangement links TRBV7-2 to TRBJ1-6, with 8 nucleotides matching TRBD1. The ends lost 5 bases at V and 7 bases at J; junction bases unmatched: 4. The CDR3 loop spans 14 amino acids. Germline V gives CDR1 SGHTA, CDR2 FQGNSA. The CDR3 nucleotides read TGTGCCAGCAGCCCGGGACAGGCCAATTCACCCCTCCACTTT. Translating gives CASSPGQANSPLHF.

The rearrangement joins TRBV12-5 to TRBJ2-5; tentatively, D is TRBD1 (6 bases). Trimming took off 6 bases at V and 3 bases at J, with 11 bases between the two ends. Per germline, CDR1 LGHNT and CDR2 FRNRAP. The CDR3 runs to 13 residues. The DNA of the CDR3 is TGTGCTAGTGGACGGGACAAAAAAGAGACCCAGTACTTC. It translates to CASGRDKKETQYF.

V is TRBV5-1 and J is TRBJ1-1; D gene ambiguous. Germline values: CDR1 SGHRS, CDR2 YFSETQ. V shed 0 bases and J shed 4 bases, with 13 bases lying between them. The CDR3 totals 15 residues. The CDR3 sequence: CASSLEHGGITEAFF. CDR3 in DNA: TGCGCCAGCAGCTTGGAACATGGAGGTATCACTGAAGCTTTCTTT.

CDR3 sequence: CAWSVKPLSTNYGYTF. The CDR3 nucleotides are TGTGCCTGGAGTGTTAAGCCCCTCTCAACGAACTATGGCTACACCTTC. V gene TRBV30 combines with J gene TRBJ1-2; D gene uncertain. Germline V gives CDR1 GTSNPN, CDR2 SVGIG (reference sequence). The CDR3 contains 16 residues. With 0 bases removed from V and 2 bases from J, the gap between germline ends came to 16 bases. The full variable domain, with the rest looked up from reference TRBV30 and TRBJ1-2, is SQTIHQWPATLVQPVGSPLSLECTVEGTSNPNLYWYRQAAGRGLQLLFYSVGIGQISSEVPQNLSASRPQDRQFILSSKKLLLSDSGFYLCAWSVKPLSTNYGYTFGSGTRLTVV.

This clone appeared a few times. The J gene is TRBJ2-7, the V gene TRBV2; 7 nucleotides agree with TRBD1. Trimming cost V 2 bases and J 2 bases; bases outside gene matches: 9. The CDR3 consists of 16 residues. Per the germline V gene, CDR1 is SNHLY and CDR2 is FYNNEI. The CDR3 here is CASSEIPQGITYEQYF. CDR3 DNA: TGTGCCAGCAGTGAAATTCCACAGGGGATAACCTACGAGCAGTACTTC.

The count of this clone is one. This chain connects TRBV5-4 to TRBJ2-7, with D possibly TRBD1 on 8 matching bases. V lost 5 bases and J lost 3, with 12 bases in between. CDR3 length: 13 residues. Germline-derived CDR1 and CDR2 are SGHNT and YYREEE (reference sequence). The CDR3, as DNA: TGTGCCAGCAGGACAGGGGAGGGCTACGAGCAGTACTTC. Amino acids: CASRTGEGYEQYF.

The V call is TRBV13, the J call TRBJ2-7; D call uncertain. Trimming took off 1 base at V and 0 bases at J, with 4 bases between the two ends. The CDR3 spans 13 residues. Germline V gene sequence: CDR1 PRHDT, CDR2 FYEKMQ (reference sequence). CDR3 coding DNA: TGTGCCAGCAGCTTAGAGCACTCCTACGAGCAGTACTTC. Encoded protein: CASSLEHSYEQYF.

The rearrangement links TRBV30 to TRBJ1-2; possibly TRBD1 for D (6 bases). This CDR3 region has 13 residues. CDR1 and CDR2 from the germline V gene are GTSNPN and SVGIG (reference sequence). Trimming cost V 2 bases and J 5 bases, with 12 bases left between them. The chain's CDR3 is CAWSNGGWYGYTF. The CDR3 coding sequence is TGTGCCTGGAGTAATGGGGGCTGGTATGGCTACACCTTC.

The chain combines TRBV30 with TRBJ1-6; D call uncertain. This CDR3 region has 14 residues. Trimming pared 5 bases from V and 5 bases from J, leaving 13 bases between. Germline CDR1 is GTSNPN and CDR2 is SVGIG (reference sequence). CDR3: CAWEKATHNSPLHF. The DNA for the CDR3 is TGTGCCTGGGAGAAAGCGACCCATAATTCACCCCTCCACTTT.

This clone was recorded a few times. This sequence joins TRBV5-1 and TRBJ1-2; no clear D. CDR3 size: 15 residues. Trimming removed 5 bases at V and 1 base at J, with 15 bases between. The germline V gene encodes CDR1 SGHRS and CDR2 YFSETQ. The CDR3 region is CASRTGIAVNYGYTF. The DNA of the CDR3 is TGCGCCAGCAGGACGGGTATAGCGGTTAACTATGGCTACACCTTC.

The chain couples TRBV4-1 to TRBJ2-1; 9 nucleotides align to TRBD2. V lost 0 bases to trimming and J lost 4 bases; unmatched junction nucleotides: 7. The CDR3 contains 17 residues. Germline CDR1 is MGHRA and CDR2 is YSYEKL. This chain's CDR3 is CASSQDRTSGRYNEQFF. The CDR3 DNA reads TGCGCCAGCAGCCAAGATAGAACTAGCGGGCGGTACAATGAGCAGTTCTTC.

The chain recombines TRBV7-2 with TRBJ2-7, with 8 positions matching TRBD2. The V gene's germline CDR1 is SGHTA and CDR2 FQGNSA. The CDR3 runs 16 residues. After removal of 5 bases from V and 0 bases from J, the junction contained 9 bases not matched to a gene. The CDR3 nucleotides read TGTGCCAGCAGCCCGAAACTAGCGGTGAGCTCCTACGAGCAGTACTTC. It is translated as CASSPKLAVSSYEQYF.

The J gene is TRBJ1-2, the V gene TRBV7-8; 8 bases align to TRBD1. Germline-derived CDR1 and CDR2 are SGHVS and FQNEAQ. Germline trimming cut 2 bases from V and 2 bases from J; bases unmatched to any gene: 7. The CDR3 is made up of 16 amino acids. The CDR3 reads CASSLLRDRFNYGYTF. The CDR3 bases are TGTGCCAGCAGCTTACTTAGGGACAGGTTCAACTATGGCTACACCTTC.

The V call is TRBV3-1 (or the pseudogene TRBV3-2), the J call TRBJ2-7; no clear D gene. There are 12 residues in the CDR3. With 4 bases removed from V and 2 bases from J, the gap between germline ends came to 6 bases. From germline, CDR1 is LGHDT and CDR2 YNNKEL (reference sequence). This CDR3 is CASSLQTYEQYF. The CDR3 nucleotides are TGTGCCAGCAGCCTCCAAACCTACGAGCAGTACTTC.

This clone was detected once. The chain couples TRBV29-1 to TRBJ2-1; 12 bases are shared with TRBD2. The V segment lost 7 bases and the J segment 7 bases; nucleotides outside the gene matches: 14. Germline V lookup: CDR1 SQVTM, CDR2 ANQGSEA. The CDR3 is 16 amino acids. This CDR3 is CSAFLAGGPRENEQFF. DNA of the CDR3: TGCAGCGCGTTTCTAGCGGGAGGGCCCCGGGAGAATGAGCAGTTCTTC.

This chain joins TRBV18 and TRBJ1-4; 11 bases are shared with TRBD1. CDR3 size: 17 residues. CDR1 is KGHSH and CDR2 is LQKENI in the germline V gene. With 6 bases clipped from V and 7 bases from J, the junction kept 13 bases outside the gene matches. CDR3 nucleotides: TGTGCCAGCTCGGCGAACACCATTGGACAGGGGGCTGAAAAACTGTTTTTT. This codes for CASSANTIGQGAEKLFF. The complete variable domain, with remaining parts taken from reference TRBV18 and TRBJ1-4, reads NAGVMQNPRHLVRRRGQEARLRCSPMKGHSHVYWYRQLPEEGLKFMVYLQKENIIDESGMPKERFSAEFPKEGPSILRIQQVVRGDSAAYFCASSANTIGQGAEKLFFGSGTQLSVL.

The chain joins TRBV6-5 to TRBJ1-1; D may be TRBD1 (6 bases). Looked up from germline, CDR1 is MNHEY and CDR2 is SVGAGI. V lost 7 bases and J 1 base, leaving 7 bases between the germline ends. CDR3 size: 12 residues. The CDR3 DNA follows: TGTGCCAGCAAGGACAGGAACACTGAAGCTTTCTTT. This sequence encodes CASKDRNTEAFF.

The chain couples TRBV3-1 (or the pseudogene TRBV3-2) to TRBJ1-6; a weak D match, TRBD1 (5 bases). The ends were cut back, 1 base at V and 5 bases at J, with 6 bases in the middle. The CDR3 has 14 amino acids. CDR1 LGHDT and CDR2 YNNKEL come from the germline V gene (reference sequence). DNA for the CDR3: TGTGCCAGCAGCCAAGCAGGGAATAATTCACCCCTCCACTTT. It specifies CASSQAGNNSPLHF.

V and J are TRBV13 and TRBJ1-6; weak D call: TRBD1 (5 bases). Deletions cut 3 bases from V and 8 bases from J, with 11 bases between. The CDR3 sequence is 14 residues long. Germline V gives CDR1 PRHDT, CDR2 FYEKMQ (reference sequence). The CDR3: CASSLSRVDSPLHF. CDR3 coding DNA: TGTGCCAGCAGCTTGTCCAGGGTGGATTCACCCCTCCACTTT.

The count of this clone is one. V usage is TRBV13 and J usage is TRBJ1-4; maybe TRBD1 (5 bases). This CDR3 region has 16 residues. V was trimmed by 0 bases and J by 8 bases, leaving 16 bases between them. Per the germline V gene, CDR1 is PRHDT and CDR2 is FYEKMQ (reference sequence). The chain's CDR3 is CASSLGRQTFREKLFF. The DNA for the CDR3 is TGTGCCAGCAGCTTAGGGAGACAGACCTTCAGGGAAAAACTGTTTTTT.

The chain uses TRBV28 and TRBJ1-1, with D perhaps TRBD1 (5 bases). V was shortened by 2 bases and J by 4 bases, with 17 bases between the two germline ends. Germline V gives CDR1 MDHEN, CDR2 SYDVKM. The CDR3 has 16 amino acids. CDR3 in DNA: TGTGCCAGCAGTTTAGAGGGCCCGGAGGGGCTCACTGAAGCTTTCTTT. Its translation: CASSLEGPEGLTEAFF.